One and the same sample provided the 22 T cell receptor beta chains below, sequenced in a study of Ad26.COV2.S vaccination and SARS-CoV-2 variants. This sample's treatment: around 19 received Ad26.COV2.S at low or high dose, single or two shots; about 5 received placebo; per-sample allocation not given. Each sample was drawn 63 days after the first injection (of vaccine or placebo). The protocol was immunoSEQ multiplex PCR, while the TCRdb copy is restricted to in-frame clones and leaves out a portion. Here the sample spans 450,000 to 550,000 clones, 89% being singletons. Source: peripheral blood, taken in a trial of Ad26.COV2.S vaccine versus placebo. All receptors come from a person between 18 and 59 years old who received the Ad26.COV2.S COVID-19 vaccine or a placebo.

V is TRBV7-6 and J is TRBJ1-5; no clear D. V gave up 1 base and J gave up 4 bases, with 8 bases separating them. CDR1 and CDR2 from the germline V gene are SGHVS and FNYEAQ. The CDR3 spans 14 residues. The CDR3: CASSLEYENQPQHF. In DNA, the CDR3 is TGTGCCAGCAGCTTAGAGTACGAAAATCAGCCCCAGCATTTT.

The chain combines TRBV25-1 with TRBJ2-3; 8 bases fit TRBD1. Germline V gene data show CDR1 as MGHDK and CDR2 as SYGVNS. The V and J ends lost 6 bases and 4 bases, in that order; junction bases with no gene match: 0. The CDR3 is made up of 12 amino acids. The CDR3 region is CASRDRADTQYF. The DNA for the CDR3 is TGTGCCAGCAGGGACAGGGCAGATACGCAGTATTTT.

This clone was observed a single time. The rearrangement joins TRBV6-1 to TRBJ1-5, with TRBD1 matching 7 bases. Germline loops: CDR1 MNHNS, CDR2 SASEGT. Trimming took 6 bases from V and 4 from J; bases not matched to a gene: 9. The CDR3 has 15 residues. The CDR3 nucleotides read TGTGCCAGCAGACTAGGGACAGACCTTAATCAGCCCCAGCATTTT. Its translation: CASRLGTDLNQPQHF.

This sequence joins TRBV28 and TRBJ2-3, with unresolved D. The CDR3 sequence is 12 residues long. The V end lost 4 bases, the J end lost 5 bases, and 7 bases lay between the germline ends. The germline CDR1 and CDR2 sequences are MDHEN and SYDVKM. The CDR3: CASSYRRDTQYF. The CDR3 nucleotides read TGTGCCAGCAGTTACCGGAGAGATACGCAGTATTTT. Full variable domain (rest looked up from reference TRBV28 and TRBJ2-3): DVKVTQSSRYLVKRTGEKVFLECVQDMDHENMFWYRQDPGLGLRLIYFSYDVKMKEKGDIPEGYSVSREKKERFSLILESASTNQTSMYLCASSYRRDTQYFGPGTRLTVL.

The V and J genes are TRBV7-8 and TRBJ2-5; D is undetermined. With 0 bases removed from V and 4 bases from J, the gap between germline ends came to 6 bases. Germline V lookup: CDR1 SGHVS, CDR2 FQNEAQ. CDR3 length: 13 amino acids. CDR3 sequence: CASSLAVAETQYF. The CDR3 DNA is TGTGCCAGCAGCTTAGCGGTTGCAGAGACCCAGTACTTC.

The CDR3: CASSIDLRVPEAFF. CDR3 nucleotide sequence: TGTGCCAGTAGTATAGATCTCAGGGTCCCTGAAGCTTTCTTT. V gene TRBV19 combines with J gene TRBJ1-1; tentatively, D is TRBD1 (5 bases). V lost 0 bases and J lost 6, with 11 bases in between. This CDR3 comprises 14 residues. CDR1 is LNHDA and CDR2 is SQIVND in the germline V gene (reference sequence).

This clone has more than one count but fewer than ten. V gene TRBV21-1 combines with J gene TRBJ1-2. TRBV21-1 is flagged as a pseudogene. This CDR3 is built from 15 residues. CDR3: CASRPRGGGERGYTF. The CDR3 bases are TGTGCCAGCCGCCCCCGGGGCGGGGGGGAAAGGGGCTACACCTTC.

The genes are TRBV5-1 and TRBJ2-7, with D hard to call. V lost 1 base, J lost 2 bases, and 10 bases lay in between. CDR1 and CDR2 (germline): SGHRS, YFSETQ. CDR3 length: 14 amino acids. DNA of the CDR3: TGCGCCAGCAGCTTGTCGGCAGGCCCCTACGAGCAGTACTTC. Its protein product is CASSLSAGPYEQYF.

DNA of the CDR3: TGTGCCAGCAGTGAAGGGGTAGCGGGGACAGATACGCAGTATTTT. It codes for CASSEGVAGTDTQYF. The chain couples TRBV6-1 to TRBJ2-3; 8 bases map to TRBD2. Unmatched junction bases numbered 3, after V lost 1 base and J lost 3 bases. This CDR3 contains 15 residues. The germline gives CDR1 MNHNS, CDR2 SASEGT.

V and J are TRBV7-9 and TRBJ2-3; the match to TRBD2 covers 8 bases. The V gene end was trimmed by 5 bases and the J gene end by 4 bases; junction bases not matched to a gene: 11. The length of the CDR3 is 16 residues. Germline-derived CDR1 and CDR2 are SEHNR and FQNEAQ (reference sequence). CDR3 sequence reads: CASSPPGGGPPDTQYF. The CDR3 DNA follows: TGTGCCAGCAGCCCACCCGGGGGGGGCCCGCCAGATACGCAGTATTTT. Variable domain in full (rest from reference TRBV7-9 and TRBJ2-3): DTGVSQNPRHKITKRGQNVTFRCDPISEHNRLYWYRQTLGQGPEFLTYFQNEAQLEKSRLLSDRFSAERPKGSFSTLEIQRTEQGDSAMYLCASSPPGGGPPDTQYFGPGTRLTVL.

This rearrangement joins TRBV2 to TRBJ1-5; the D gene is possibly TRBD1 (6 bases). V shed 5 bases and J shed 0 bases, with 8 bases lying between them. CDR3 size: 14 residues. CDR1 is SNHLY and CDR2 is FYNNEI in the germline V gene. The CDR3 nucleotides are TGTGCCAGCAGTAGGGACACTAGCAATCAGCCCCAGCATTTT. This codes for CASSRDTSNQPQHF.

V and J are TRBV2 and TRBJ2-7; D is undetermined. The CDR3 is 11 amino acids. Germline V gives CDR1 SNHLY, CDR2 FYNNEI. The V end lost 8 bases, the J end lost 5 bases, and 10 bases lay between the germline ends. CDR3 residues: CASEVQHEQYF. DNA for the CDR3: TGTGCCAGCGAGGTTCAGCACGAGCAGTACTTC.

The V gene is TRBV28, the J gene TRBJ2-3; 11 nucleotides match TRBD2. The germline CDR1 and CDR2 sequences are MDHEN and SYDVKM. CDR3 length equals 19 residues. The trim removed 1 base at V and 0 bases at J, leaving 9 bases unmatched. CDR3 in DNA: TGTGCCAGCAGTTTATCTGCTAGCGGGAGGACATCCAGCACAGATACGCAGTATTTT. This gives the protein CASSLSASGRTSSTDTQYF.

This clone occurred once. CDR3 DNA: TGTGCCAGCAGCTGGCAAGAGACCCAGTACTTC. Amino acids: CASSWQETQYF. This chain uses TRBV2 with TRBJ2-5, with D uncertain. Trimming removed 6 bases from V and 2 bases from J, with 4 bases in between. The CDR3 spans 11 residues. Germline CDR1 reads SNHLY; CDR2 reads FYNNEI.

The chain joins TRBV7-6 to TRBJ2-5; 7 bases line up with TRBD1. This CDR3 comprises 16 residues. The V gene end was trimmed by 5 bases and the J gene end by 9 bases; junction bases not matched to a gene: 18. The germline CDR1 and CDR2 sequences are SGHVS and FNYEAQ. The CDR3 here is CASSAEGTALPAAQYF. Written as DNA, the CDR3 is TGTGCCAGCAGCGCCGAAGGGACAGCCCTTCCGGCGGCCCAGTACTTC.

The rearrangement links TRBV6-5 to TRBJ1-6; unclear D gene. V was trimmed by 5 bases and J by 10 bases, leaving 18 bases between them. CDR1 is MNHEY, CDR2 SVGAGI, per germline. There are 15 residues in the CDR3. The CDR3 region has the DNA TGTGCCAGCAGTCAACCGGGGATCCCGGGGTCACCCCTCCACTTT. Amino acid sequence: CASSQPGIPGSPLHF.

This chain joins TRBV2 and TRBJ1-1; 7 bases align to TRBD1. This CDR3 spans 16 amino acids. The V segment lost 6 bases and the J segment 0 bases; nucleotides outside the gene matches: 10. Germline lookup yields CDR1 SNHLY and CDR2 FYNNEI. Here the CDR3 DNA reads TGTGCCAGCAGAAAAGGGGGCTATCGCATGAACACTGAAGCTTTCTTT. Translation: CASRKGGYRMNTEAFF.

Here the CDR3 reads CASTRGAGPITYGYTF. CDR3 DNA: TGTGCCAGCACGCGAGGGGCAGGGCCTATAACCTATGGCTACACCTTC. V usage is TRBV7-9 and J usage is TRBJ1-2; tentatively, D is TRBD1 (5 bases). CDR1 SEHNR and CDR2 FQNEAQ come from the germline V gene (reference sequence). This CDR3 is 16 amino acids long. V lost 7 bases, J lost 4 bases, and 22 bases lay in between.

This clone was counted once. This rearrangement joins TRBV9 to TRBJ2-6, with D unclear. Trimming pared 3 bases from V and 0 bases from J, leaving 7 bases between. Germline V gene lookup returns CDR1 SGDLS and CDR2 YYNGEE. This CDR3 comprises 15 residues. CDR3: CASSAEISGANVLTF. CDR3 nucleotides: TGTGCCAGCAGCGCGGAGATCTCTGGGGCCAACGTCCTGACTTTC. Based on the CDR3 plus reference TRBV9 and TRBJ2-6, the full variable domain is DSGVTQTPKHLITATGQRVTLRCSPRSGDLSVYWYQQSLDQGLQFLIQYYNGEERAKGNILERFSAQQFPDLHSELNLSSLELGDSALYFCASSAEISGANVLTFGAGSRLTVL.

The chain joins TRBV24-1 to TRBJ1-2; 8 positions agree with TRBD1. The V and J ends lost 7 bases and 8 bases, in that order; junction bases with no gene match: 8. Germline assignment: CDR1 KGHDR and CDR2 SFDVKD. The CDR3 is 13 residues long. The CDR3 DNA reads TGTGCCACCAGGGGACAGGCGGCGGACGGCTACACCTTC. Protein: CATRGQAADGYTF.

This clone appeared once. V usage is TRBV14 and J usage is TRBJ1-1, with D unresolved. Between the trimmed V and J ends, which lost 1 base and 0 bases, there was a span of 9 bases. The germline CDR1 and CDR2 sequences are SGHDN and FVKESK. The CDR3 spans 15 residues. CDR3 amino acids: CASSQVVGLNTEAFF. CDR3 coding DNA: TGTGCCAGCAGCCAAGTAGTGGGGTTGAACACTGAAGCTTTCTTT.

This chain links TRBV3-1 (or the pseudogene TRBV3-2) with TRBJ2-1, with unresolved D. V lost 4 bases and J 7 bases, leaving 5 bases between the germline ends. Germline loops: CDR1 LGHDT, CDR2 YNNKEL (reference sequence). The CDR3 contains 11 residues. CDR3 DNA sequence: TGTGCCAGCAGCCTTGCTAATGAGCAGTTCTTC. It specifies CASSLANEQFF.